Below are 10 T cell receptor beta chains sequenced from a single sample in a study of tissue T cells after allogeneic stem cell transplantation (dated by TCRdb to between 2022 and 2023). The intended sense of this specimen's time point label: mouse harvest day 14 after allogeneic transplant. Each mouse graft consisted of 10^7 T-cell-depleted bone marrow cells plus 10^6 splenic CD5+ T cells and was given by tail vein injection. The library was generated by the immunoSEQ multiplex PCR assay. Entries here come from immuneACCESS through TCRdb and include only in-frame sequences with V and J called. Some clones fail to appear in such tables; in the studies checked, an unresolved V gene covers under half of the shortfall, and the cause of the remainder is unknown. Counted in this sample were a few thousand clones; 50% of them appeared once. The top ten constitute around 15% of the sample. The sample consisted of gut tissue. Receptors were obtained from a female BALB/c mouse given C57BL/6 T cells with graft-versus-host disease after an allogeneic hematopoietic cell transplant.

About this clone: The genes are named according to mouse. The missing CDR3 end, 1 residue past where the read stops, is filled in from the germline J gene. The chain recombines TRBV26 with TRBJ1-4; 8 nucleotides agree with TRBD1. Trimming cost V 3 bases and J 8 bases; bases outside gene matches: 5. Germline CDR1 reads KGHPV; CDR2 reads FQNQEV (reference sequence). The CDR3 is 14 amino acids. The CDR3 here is CASSLQGARERLFF. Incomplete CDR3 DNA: TGTGCCAGCAGTCTCCAGGGGGCGCGTGAAAGATTATTT.

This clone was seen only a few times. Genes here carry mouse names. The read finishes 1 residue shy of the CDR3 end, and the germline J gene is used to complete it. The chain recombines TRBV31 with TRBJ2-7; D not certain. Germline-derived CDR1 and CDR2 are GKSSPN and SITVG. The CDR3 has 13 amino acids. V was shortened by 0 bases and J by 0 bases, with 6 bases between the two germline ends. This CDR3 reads CAWSLKGSYEQYF. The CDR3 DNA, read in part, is TGTGCCTGGAGTCTAAAGGGCTCCTATGAACAGTAC.

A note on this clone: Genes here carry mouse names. Incomplete CDR3 DNA: TGCACCTGCAGTGCGGACTGGAGTGCAGAAACGCTGTAT. As protein: CTCSADWSAETLY. The complete CDR3 reads CTCSADWSAETLYF. This chain connects TRBV1 to TRBJ2-3; 7 bases line up with TRBD2. The sequenced fragment ends 1 residue before the CDR3 boundary, so the rest is inferred from the germline J gene. Trimming at V came to 3 bases and at J to 0 bases, leaving 0 bases not matched to a gene. The CDR3 consists of 14 residues. Germline CDR1 NSQYPW, CDR2 LRSPGD (reference sequence).

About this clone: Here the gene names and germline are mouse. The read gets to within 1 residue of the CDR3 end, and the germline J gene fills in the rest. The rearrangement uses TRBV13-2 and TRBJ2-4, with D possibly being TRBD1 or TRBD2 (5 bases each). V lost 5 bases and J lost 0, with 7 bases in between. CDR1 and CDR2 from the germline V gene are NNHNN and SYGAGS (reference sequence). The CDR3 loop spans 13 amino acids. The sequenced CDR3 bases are TGTGCCAGCGGGGGGGTTAGTCAAAACACCTTGTAC. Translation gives CASGGVSQNTLY. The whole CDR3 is CASGGVSQNTLYF.

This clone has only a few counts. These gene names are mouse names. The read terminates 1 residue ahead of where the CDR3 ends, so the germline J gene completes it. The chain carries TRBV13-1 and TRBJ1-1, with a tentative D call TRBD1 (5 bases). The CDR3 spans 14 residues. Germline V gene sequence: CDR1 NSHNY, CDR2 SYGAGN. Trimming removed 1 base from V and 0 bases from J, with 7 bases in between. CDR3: CASSDQGPNTEVFF. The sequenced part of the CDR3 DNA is TGTGCCAGCAGTGATCAGGGTCCAAACACAGAAGTCTTC.

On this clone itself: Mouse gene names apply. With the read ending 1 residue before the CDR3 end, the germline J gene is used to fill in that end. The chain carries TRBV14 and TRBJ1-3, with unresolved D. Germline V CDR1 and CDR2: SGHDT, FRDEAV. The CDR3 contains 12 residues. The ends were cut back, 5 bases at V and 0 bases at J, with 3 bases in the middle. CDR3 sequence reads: CASSFSGNTLYF. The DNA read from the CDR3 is TGTGCCAGCAGCTTTTCTGGAAATACGCTCTAT.

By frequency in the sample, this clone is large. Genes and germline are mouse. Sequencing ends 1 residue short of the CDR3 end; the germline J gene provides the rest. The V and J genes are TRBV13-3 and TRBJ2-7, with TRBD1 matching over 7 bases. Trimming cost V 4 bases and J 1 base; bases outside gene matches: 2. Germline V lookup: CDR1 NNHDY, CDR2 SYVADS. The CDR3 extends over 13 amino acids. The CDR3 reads CASSRDRSYEQYF. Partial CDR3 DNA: TGTGCCAGCAGTCGGGACAGATCCTATGAACAGTAC.

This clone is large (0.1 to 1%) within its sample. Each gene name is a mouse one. The CDR3 bases that were read are TGTGCCAGCAGTATTGGGACAGGGGGCTTGCAAAACACCTTGTAC. Its translation is CASSIGTGGLQNTLY. The CDR3 as a whole reads CASSIGTGGLQNTLYF. The genes are TRBV19 and TRBJ2-4, with TRBD1 matching over 12 bases. The CDR3 extends 1 residue past the end of the read, so its final part is completed from the germline J gene. The germline CDR1 and CDR2 sequences are FNHDT and SITEND (reference sequence). The CDR3 totals 16 residues. Trimming removed 2 bases from V and 3 bases from J; junction bases left unmatched: 4.

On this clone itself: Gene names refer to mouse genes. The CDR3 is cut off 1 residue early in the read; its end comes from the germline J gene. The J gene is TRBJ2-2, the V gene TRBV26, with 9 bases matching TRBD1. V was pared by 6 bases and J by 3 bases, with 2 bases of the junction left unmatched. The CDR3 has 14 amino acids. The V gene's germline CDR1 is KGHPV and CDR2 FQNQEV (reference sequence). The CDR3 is CASSRQGDTGQLYF. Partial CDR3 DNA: TGTGCCAGCAGCCGACAGGGGGACACCGGGCAGCTCTAC.

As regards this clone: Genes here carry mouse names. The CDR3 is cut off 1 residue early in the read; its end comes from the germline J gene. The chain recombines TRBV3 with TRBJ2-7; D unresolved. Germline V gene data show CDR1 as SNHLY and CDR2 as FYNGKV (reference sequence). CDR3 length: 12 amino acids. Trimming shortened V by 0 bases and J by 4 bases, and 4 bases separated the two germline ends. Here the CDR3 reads CASSLAGYEQYF. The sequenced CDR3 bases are TGTGCCAGCAGCTTAGCGGGTTATGAACAGTAC.